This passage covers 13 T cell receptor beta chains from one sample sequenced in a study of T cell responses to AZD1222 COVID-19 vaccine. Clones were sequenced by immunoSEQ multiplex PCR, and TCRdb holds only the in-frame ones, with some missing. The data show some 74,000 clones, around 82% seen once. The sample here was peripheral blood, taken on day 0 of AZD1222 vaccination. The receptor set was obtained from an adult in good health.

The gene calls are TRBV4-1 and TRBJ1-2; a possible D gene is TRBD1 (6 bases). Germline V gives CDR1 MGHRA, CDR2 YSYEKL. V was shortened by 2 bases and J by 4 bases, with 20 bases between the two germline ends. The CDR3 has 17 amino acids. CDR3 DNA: TGCGCCAGCAGCCAACTAACAGGGAATCCGGGCGGCTATGGCTACACCTTC. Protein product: CASSQLTGNPGGYGYTF.

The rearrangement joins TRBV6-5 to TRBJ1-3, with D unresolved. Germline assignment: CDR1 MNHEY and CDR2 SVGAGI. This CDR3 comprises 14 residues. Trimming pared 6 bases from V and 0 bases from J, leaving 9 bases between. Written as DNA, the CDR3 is TGTGCCAGCAGGTCGAGGATCTCTGGAAACACCATATATTTT. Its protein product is CASRSRISGNTIYF.

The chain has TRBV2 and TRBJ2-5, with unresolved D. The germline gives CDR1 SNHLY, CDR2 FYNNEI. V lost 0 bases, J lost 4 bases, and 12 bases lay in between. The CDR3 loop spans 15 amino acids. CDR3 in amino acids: CASSEASLLAETQYF. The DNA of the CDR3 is TGTGCCAGCAGTGAAGCGTCCTTACTTGCAGAGACCCAGTACTTC.

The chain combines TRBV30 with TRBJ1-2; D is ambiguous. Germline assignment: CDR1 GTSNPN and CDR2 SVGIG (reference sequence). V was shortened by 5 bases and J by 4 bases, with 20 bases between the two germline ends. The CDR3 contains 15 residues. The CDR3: CAWYLRSGWSYGYTF. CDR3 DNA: TGTGCCTGGTACCTGCGTTCCGGGTGGAGCTATGGCTACACCTTC.

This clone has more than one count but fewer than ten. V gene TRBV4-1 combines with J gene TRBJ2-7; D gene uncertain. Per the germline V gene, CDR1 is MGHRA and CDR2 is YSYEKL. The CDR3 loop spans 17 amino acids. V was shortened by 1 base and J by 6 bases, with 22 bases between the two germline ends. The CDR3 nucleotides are TGCGCCAGCAGCCAAGTAGTCGCTCGAGGCCCCACGGGCGAGCAGTACTTC. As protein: CASSQVVARGPTGEQYF.

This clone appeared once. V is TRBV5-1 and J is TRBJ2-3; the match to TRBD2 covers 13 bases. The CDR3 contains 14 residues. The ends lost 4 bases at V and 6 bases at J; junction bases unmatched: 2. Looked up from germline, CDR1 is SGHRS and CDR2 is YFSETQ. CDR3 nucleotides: TGCGCCAGCAGCCGGACTAGCGGGAGTGATACGCAGTATTTT. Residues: CASSRTSGSDTQYF. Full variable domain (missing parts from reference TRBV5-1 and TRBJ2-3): KAGVTQTPRYLIKTRGQQVTLSCSPISGHRSVSWYQQTPGQGLQFLFEYFSETQRNKGNFPGRFSGRQFSNSRSEMNVSTLELGDSALYLCASSRTSGSDTQYFGPGTRLTVL.

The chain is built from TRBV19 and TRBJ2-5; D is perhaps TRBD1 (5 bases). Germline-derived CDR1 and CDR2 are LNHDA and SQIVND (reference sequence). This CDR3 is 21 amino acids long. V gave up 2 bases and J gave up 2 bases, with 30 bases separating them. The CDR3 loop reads CASSIRGSRVPGYPKQETQYF. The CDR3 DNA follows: TGTGCCAGTAGTATAAGGGGATCCCGAGTCCCGGGTTATCCAAAGCAAGAGACCCAGTACTTC. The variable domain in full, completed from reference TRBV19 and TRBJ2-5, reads DGGITQSPKYLFRKEGQNVTLSCEQNLNHDAMYWYRQDPGQGLRLIYYSQIVNDFQKGDIAEGYSVSREKKESFPLTVTSAQKNPTAFYLCASSIRGSRVPGYPKQETQYFGPGTRLLVL.

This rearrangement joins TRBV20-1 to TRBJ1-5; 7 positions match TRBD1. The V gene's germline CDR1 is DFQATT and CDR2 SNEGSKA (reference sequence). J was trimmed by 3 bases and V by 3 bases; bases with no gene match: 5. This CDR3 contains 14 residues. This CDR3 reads CSASRDSYNQPQHF. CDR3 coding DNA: TGCAGTGCTAGTCGGGACAGTTACAATCAGCCCCAGCATTTT.

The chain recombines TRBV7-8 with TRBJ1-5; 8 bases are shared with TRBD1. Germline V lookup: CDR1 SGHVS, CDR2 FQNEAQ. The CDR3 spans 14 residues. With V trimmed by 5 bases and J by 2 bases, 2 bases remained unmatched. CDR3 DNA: TGTGCCAGCAGCCCGACAGGGGGCAATCAGCCCCAGCATTTT. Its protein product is CASSPTGGNQPQHF. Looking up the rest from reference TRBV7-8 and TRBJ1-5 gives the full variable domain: GAGVSQSPRYKVAKRGQDVALRCDPISGHVSLFWYQQALGQGPEFLTYFQNEAQLDKSGLPSDRFFAERPEGSVSTLKIQRTQQEDSAVYLCASSPTGGNQPQHFGDGTRLSIL.

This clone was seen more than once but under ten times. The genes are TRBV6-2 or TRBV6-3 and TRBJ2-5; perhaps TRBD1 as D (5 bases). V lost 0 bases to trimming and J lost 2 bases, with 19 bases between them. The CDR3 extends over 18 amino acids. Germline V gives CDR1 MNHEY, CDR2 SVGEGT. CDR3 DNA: TGTGCCAGCAGTTACTCCGATTTGGGGCAGGGTGGACAAGAGACCCAGTACTTC. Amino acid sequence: CASSYSDLGQGGQETQYF.

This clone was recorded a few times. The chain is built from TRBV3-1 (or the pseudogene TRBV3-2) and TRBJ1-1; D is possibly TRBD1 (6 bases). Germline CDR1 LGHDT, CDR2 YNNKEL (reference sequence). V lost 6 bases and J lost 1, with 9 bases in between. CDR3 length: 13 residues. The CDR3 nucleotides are TGTGCCAGCAGTCTGACAGGGAACACTGAAGCTTTCTTT. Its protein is CASSLTGNTEAFF.

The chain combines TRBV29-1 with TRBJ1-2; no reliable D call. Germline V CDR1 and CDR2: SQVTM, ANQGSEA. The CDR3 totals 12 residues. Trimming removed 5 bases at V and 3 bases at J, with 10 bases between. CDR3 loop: CSVIGRYYGYTF. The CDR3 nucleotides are TGCAGCGTTATAGGGCGCTACTATGGCTACACCTTC.

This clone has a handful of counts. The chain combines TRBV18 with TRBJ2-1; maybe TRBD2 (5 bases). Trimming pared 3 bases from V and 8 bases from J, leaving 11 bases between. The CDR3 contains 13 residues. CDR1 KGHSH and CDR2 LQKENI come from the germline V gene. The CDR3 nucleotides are TGTGCCAGCTCACCGCGGGTTTTGGATGAGCAGTTCTTC. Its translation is CASSPRVLDEQFF.